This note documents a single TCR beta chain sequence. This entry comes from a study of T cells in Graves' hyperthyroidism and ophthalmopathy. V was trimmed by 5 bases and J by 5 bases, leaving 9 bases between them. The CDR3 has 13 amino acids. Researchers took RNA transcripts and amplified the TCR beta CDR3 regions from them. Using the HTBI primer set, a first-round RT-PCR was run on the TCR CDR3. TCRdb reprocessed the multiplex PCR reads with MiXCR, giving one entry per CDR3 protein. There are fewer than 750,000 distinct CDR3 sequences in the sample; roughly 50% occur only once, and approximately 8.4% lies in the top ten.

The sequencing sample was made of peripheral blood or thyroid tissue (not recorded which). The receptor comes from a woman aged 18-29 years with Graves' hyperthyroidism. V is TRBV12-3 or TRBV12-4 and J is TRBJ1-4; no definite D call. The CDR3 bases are TGTGCCAGCAGTCGGGGTGGGAATGAAAAACTGTTTTTT. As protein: CASSRGGNEKLFF.